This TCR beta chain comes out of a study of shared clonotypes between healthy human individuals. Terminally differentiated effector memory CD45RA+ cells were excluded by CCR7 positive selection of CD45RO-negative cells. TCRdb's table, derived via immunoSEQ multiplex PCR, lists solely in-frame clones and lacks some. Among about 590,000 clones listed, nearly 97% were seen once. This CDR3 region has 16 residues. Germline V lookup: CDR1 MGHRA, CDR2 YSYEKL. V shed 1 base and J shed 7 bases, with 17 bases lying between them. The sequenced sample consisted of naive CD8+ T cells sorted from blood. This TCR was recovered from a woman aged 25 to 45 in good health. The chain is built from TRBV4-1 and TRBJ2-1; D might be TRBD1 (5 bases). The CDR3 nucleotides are TGCGCCAGCAGCCAAGCAAGGGGCTATTCATCGAATGAGCAGTTCTTC. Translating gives CASSQARGYSSNEQFF.